This T cell receptor (beta chain) is from a study of neurological immune-mediated disorders. The germline gives CDR1 ENHRY, CDR2 SYGVKD. CDR3 length equals 14 residues. With 8 bases clipped from V and 0 bases from J, the junction kept 4 bases outside the gene matches. This clonotype was recorded at least ten times. Time point indicated: longitudinal time-point 2. TCRdb re-called the 5' RACE reads through MiXCR, storing one row per CDR3 protein. This table holds about 60,000 distinct CDR3 sequences, about 8.9% found once. Material for sequencing was PBMCs. The chain has TRBV10-3 and TRBJ2-3, with 8 bases matching TRBD1. This clonotype was obtained from a man aged 25-40 years in good health. The CDR3 DNA sequence: TGTGCCATCTGGGACAGGTTTAGCACAGATACGCAGTATTTT. This gives the protein CAIWDRFSTDTQYF.